The next 23 T cell receptor beta chains were all read from a single sample in a study of blood T cell repertoires in COVID-19. Assay: immunoSEQ multiplex PCR; the TCRdb copy retains only in-frame clones and omits some. The sample holds approximately 430,000 clones, 70% to 90% seen once. Source material: peripheral blood. These TCRs come from a woman in her twenties or thirties with active or convalescent COVID-19.

This rearrangement joins TRBV19 to TRBJ2-7, with 10 bases matching TRBD2. Germline V gene lookup returns CDR1 LNHDA and CDR2 SQIVND (reference sequence). CDR3 length: 14 amino acids. V lost 3 bases and J lost 6; bases outside the gene matches: 5. CDR3 coding DNA: TGTGCCAGTAGTATTCTAGCGGGAGAGTTCGAGCAGTACTTC. Amino acid sequence: CASSILAGEFEQYF.

The chain's CDR3 is CASSVDSGTYNEQFF. For the CDR3, the DNA is TGTGCCAGCAGCGTCGATAGCGGGACGTACAATGAGCAGTTCTTC. The rearrangement joins TRBV13 to TRBJ2-1, with 8 nucleotides matching TRBD2. Germline V gives CDR1 PRHDT, CDR2 FYEKMQ (reference sequence). CDR3 size: 15 residues. After removal of 5 bases from V and 4 bases from J, the junction contained 7 bases not matched to a gene.

V gene TRBV5-4 combines with J gene TRBJ2-3; 8 bases map to TRBD2. CDR1 is SGHNT, CDR2 YYREEE, per germline (reference sequence). V shed 5 bases, J shed 0 bases, and the junction held 8 bases outside the gene matches. The length of the CDR3 is 16 residues. The CDR3 nucleotides read TGTGCCAGCAGACCCCGCGGGGGGACTAGCACAGATACGCAGTATTTT. Protein: CASRPRGGTSTDTQYF.

The chain carries TRBV30 and TRBJ2-2; a possible D gene is TRBD1 (7 bases). CDR3 size: 15 residues. The V end was cut by 2 bases, the J end by 3 bases, with 13 bases between. Germline-derived CDR1 and CDR2 are GTSNPN and SVGIG (reference sequence). DNA of the CDR3: TGTGCCTGGAGTAATCAGGGGGGCCACACCGGGGAGCTGTTTTTT. Translating gives CAWSNQGGHTGELFF.

The count of this clone is one. This chain links TRBV5-1 with TRBJ2-3; D is unresolved. The CDR3 consists of 12 residues. V dropped 7 bases and J dropped 1 base, with 7 bases sitting between them. The germline V gene encodes CDR1 SGHRS and CDR2 YFSETQ. The CDR3 bases are TGCGCCAGCTCCCGCGGCACAGATACGCAGTATTTT. This encodes CASSRGTDTQYF.

The rearrangement links TRBV19 to TRBJ1-5; D remains ambiguous. Trimming removed 6 bases from V and 6 bases from J, with 12 bases in between. The CDR3 extends over 13 amino acids. Germline CDR1 is LNHDA and CDR2 is SQIVND (reference sequence). The CDR3 DNA reads as TGTGCCAGTAGCCCCCTAGGTGTTCAGCCCCAGCATTTT. Its translation is CASSPLGVQPQHF.

The rearrangement links TRBV20-1 to TRBJ2-1; 10 bases are a match to TRBD2. CDR1 is DFQATT, CDR2 SNEGSKA, per germline (reference sequence). CDR3 length: 16 residues. Trimming took 3 bases from V and 8 from J; bases not matched to a gene: 13. CDR3 sequence (DNA): TGCAGTGCTAGTATCGAGCGGGAGGGCCTTAGTGATGAGCAGTTCTTC. Translating gives CSASIEREGLSDEQFF.

This clone was detected once. This same CDR3 is encoded by further DNA sequences in the sample. The chain carries TRBV5-1 and TRBJ2-2, with D tentatively TRBD2 (6 bases). Germline V gene data show CDR1 as SGHRS and CDR2 as YFSETQ. The CDR3 is 16 amino acids. The V end was cut by 0 bases, the J end by 2 bases, with 11 bases between. The CDR3 DNA reads TGCGCCAGCAGCTTGGCCGGCGGGACTAACACCGGGGAGCTGTTTTTT. It is translated as CASSLAGGTNTGELFF.

The gene calls are TRBV5-1 and TRBJ2-5; D is undetermined. The germline V gene has CDR1 SGHRS and CDR2 YFSETQ. The CDR3 contains 15 residues. Trimming stripped 6 bases from V and 3 bases from J, with 18 bases between. The CDR3 loop reads CASTQTPQGEETQYF. For the CDR3, the DNA is TGCGCCAGCACCCAAACGCCCCAAGGAGAAGAGACCCAGTACTTC.

DNA for the CDR3: TGTGCCAGCAGCCCGCAGGGTTACAATGAGCAGTTCTTC. Its translation is CASSPQGYNEQFF. This rearrangement joins TRBV7-2 to TRBJ2-1; D is possibly TRBD1 (5 bases). CDR1 is SGHTA and CDR2 is FQGNSA in the germline V gene. V lost 5 bases to trimming and J lost 4 bases, with 9 bases between them. The CDR3 totals 13 residues.

The rearrangement joins TRBV5-1 to TRBJ1-3, with a weak D call TRBD1 (5 bases). Deletions cut 5 bases from V and 1 base from J, with 7 bases between. CDR3 length: 13 residues. CDR1 is SGHRS, CDR2 YFSETQ, per germline. CDR3 residues: CASRAGSGNTIYF. The CDR3 nucleotides read TGCGCCAGCAGGGCAGGGTCTGGAAACACCATATATTTT.

The V and J genes are TRBV13 and TRBJ2-5; D ambiguous. V was trimmed by 5 bases and J by 0 bases, leaving 13 bases between them. CDR3 length: 15 residues. From germline, CDR1 is PRHDT and CDR2 FYEKMQ (reference sequence). The CDR3 reads CASSLRVSHQETQYF. CDR3 DNA sequence: TGTGCCAGCAGCCTCCGGGTCTCCCACCAAGAGACCCAGTACTTC. The full variable domain, its missing parts supplied by reference TRBV13 and TRBJ2-5, is AAGVIQSPRHLIKEKRETATLKCYPIPRHDTVYWYQQGPGQDPQFLISFYEKMQSDKGSIPDRFSAQQFSDYHSELNMSSLELGDSALYFCASSLRVSHQETQYFGPGTRLLVL.

This clone showed up just a few times. Here the CDR3 reads CASSLAPGAYEQYF. DNA of the CDR3: TGCGCCAGCAGCTTGGCTCCCGGGGCCTACGAGCAGTACTTC. The V gene is TRBV5-1, the J gene TRBJ2-7, with D tentatively TRBD2 (5 bases). Deletions cut 0 bases from V and 2 bases from J, with 9 bases between. CDR3 length: 14 residues. Germline assignment: CDR1 SGHRS and CDR2 YFSETQ.

Written as DNA, the CDR3 is TGTGCCAGCAGCTTAGTAGGCCCCCGGACTAGCGGGAACGGCGATGAGCAGTTCTTC. It encodes CASSLVGPRTSGNGDEQFF. The chain is built from TRBV7-9 and TRBJ2-1; 12 bases align to TRBD2. The CDR3 length is 19 residues. Germline values: CDR1 SEHNR, CDR2 FQNEAQ (reference sequence). The junction had 15 bases not matched to a gene; V was cut back by 1 base and J by 8 bases.

Turning to this clone: At the DNA level, this CDR3 is encoded by other sequences in the same sample as well. The gene calls are TRBV10-3 and TRBJ1-5; 10 positions agree with TRBD1. Losses at the gene ends were 6 bases for V and 4 bases for J; bases not matched to a gene: 3. The CDR3 extends over 14 amino acids. Looked up from germline, CDR1 is ENHRY and CDR2 is SYGVKD. CDR3 in amino acids: CAISRTGGNQPQHF. The CDR3, as DNA: TGTGCCATCAGCCGGACAGGGGGGAATCAGCCCCAGCATTTT.

J is TRBJ2-5 and V is TRBV6-5, with D possibly matching TRBD2 (5 bases). The CDR3 is 16 amino acids. The germline V gene encodes CDR1 MNHEY and CDR2 SVGAGI. The V end lost 0 bases, the J end lost 5 bases, and 16 bases lay between the germline ends. The CDR3, as DNA: TGTGCCAGCAGTTACTCGAAGGTGGCGGGTGGGGAGACCCAGTACTTC. This gives the protein CASSYSKVAGGETQYF.

This rearrangement joins TRBV15 to TRBJ1-5; 7 positions match TRBD1. This CDR3 has 15 residues. The ends lost 2 bases at V and 3 bases at J; junction bases unmatched: 4. Looked up from germline, CDR1 is LNHNV and CDR2 is YYDKDF (reference sequence). Here the CDR3 reads CATSRPGQPNQPQHF. The CDR3 DNA is TGTGCCACCAGCAGACCGGGACAGCCCAATCAGCCCCAGCATTTT.

V gene TRBV3-1 (or the pseudogene TRBV3-2) combines with J gene TRBJ1-6, with D perhaps matching TRBD1 (5 bases). This CDR3 has 16 residues. Trimming shortened V by 2 bases and J by 3 bases, and 11 bases separated the two germline ends. The germline V gene encodes CDR1 LGHDT and CDR2 YNNKEL (reference sequence). The CDR3 bases are TGTGCCAGCAGCCAATCAGACAGCTTCTATAATTCACCCCTCCACTTT. It codes for CASSQSDSFYNSPLHF.

This chain links TRBV18 with TRBJ2-3; 7 nucleotides align to TRBD2. V lost 2 bases, J lost 2 bases, and 1 base stayed unmatched. Germline V gene sequence: CDR1 KGHSH, CDR2 LQKENI. The CDR3 is 14 amino acids. CDR3 region: CASSPGDYTDTQYF. CDR3 DNA: TGTGCCAGCTCACCAGGGGACTACACAGATACGCAGTATTTT.

This clone has more than one count but fewer than ten. The chain is built from TRBV27 and TRBJ1-1; D is perhaps TRBD1 (6 bases). V was cut by 4 bases and J by 5 bases, with 14 bases left in between. CDR1 is MNHEY, CDR2 SMNVEV, per germline (reference sequence). The CDR3 totals 14 residues. The CDR3 DNA reads TGTGCCAGCAGTTCAGGGGCCCGGGGAACTGAAGCTTTCTTT. It codes for CASSSGARGTEAFF.

V usage is TRBV27 and J usage is TRBJ1-5; D not resolved. Germline V gives CDR1 MNHEY, CDR2 SMNVEV (reference sequence). CDR3 length: 19 residues. Trimming took off 1 base at V and 4 bases at J, with 23 bases between the two ends. The CDR3 DNA reads TGTGCCAGCAGTTTATATTTTGGACGGGGTCGGTTCCCTAATCAGCCCCAGCATTTT. Protein: CASSLYFGRGRFPNQPQHF.

The genes are TRBV5-1 and TRBJ2-1; D is perhaps TRBD2 (7 bases). The V end lost 3 bases, the J end lost 1 base, and 14 bases lay between the germline ends. This CDR3 has 16 residues. The germline gives CDR1 SGHRS, CDR2 YFSETQ. CDR3 in DNA: TGCGCCAGCAGCTACACGGGGGGCCGGTCCTACAATGAGCAGTTCTTC. This sequence encodes CASSYTGGRSYNEQFF.

This clone was seen a few times. The rearrangement links TRBV6-5 to TRBJ1-3; D not resolved. CDR3 length: 15 residues. V was pared by 7 bases and J by 0 bases, with 13 bases between. Germline lookup yields CDR1 MNHEY and CDR2 SVGAGI. CDR3 bases: TGTGCCAGCATGGTGGAGATGAGCTCTGGAAACACCATATATTTT. It is translated as CASMVEMSSGNTIYF.